Sequencing of this T cell receptor (beta chain) was carried out in a study of blood T cell repertoires in COVID-19. Study-wide context: The United States, Italy and Spain provided the acute and convalescent COVID-19 samples.

In the authors' workflow: For nucleated cells, counts were estimated from reference gene primer amplification. Profiled with immunoSEQ multiplex PCR; TCRdb holds only in-frame clones, not every one. The DNA was the basis for D and trimming; V, J and clone size are from that table. In the table there are around 100,000 clones, over 75% of which are singletons. The CDR3 is 13 residues long. CDR1 is MGHRA and CDR2 is YSYEKL in the germline V gene. Trimming shortened V by 1 base and J by 4 bases, and 7 bases separated the two germline ends. This TCR was sampled from a human donor in a cohort sampled during active COVID-19. V gene TRBV4-1 combines with J gene TRBJ1-1; no definite D call. Sample: peripheral blood. This CDR3 is CASSQGEGTEAFF. DNA of the CDR3: TGCGCCAGCAGCCAAGGCGAGGGCACTGAAGCTTTCTTT.